The clone carrying this TCR beta chain was observed once. Its specificity is unknown. The data originate from a study of vaccination and CD4 T cells after COVID-19. General study points: The rise in median SARS-CoV-2-reactive clonotypes, from approximately 23 to 38, was not significant. Among those convalescent, a median roughly 90% of reactive clones emerged solely post-vaccination.

Stated time point: late sampling 161 to 241 days after vaccination in a few convalescent patients. Treatment reported: roughly 11-day PBMC culture with coronavirus spike peptide pools or control peptides (ViraFEST assay). ViraFEST sequenced TCRs after peptide-pool expansion of antigen-specific T cells. The Oncomine TCR Beta short-read assay sequenced DNA from cultured CD4+ T cells. The template was genomic DNA from cultured CD4+ T cells. TCRdb ran MiXCR on the PCR reads and lists one entry per CDR3 protein. The data show about 20,000 distinct CDR3 sequences, with less than 40% seen just once and 2.6% held by the top ten. The CDR3 runs to 12 residues. Germline CDR1 is SNHLY and CDR2 is FYNNEI. V was clipped by 6 bases and J by 5 bases, with 8 bases between them.

Source: CD4+ T cells from blood, cultured in vitro, taken about 7 months after SARS-CoV-2 vaccination. The gene calls are TRBV2 and TRBJ1-5, with D unresolved. The receptor's source is a human donor who had recovered from COVID-19. The CDR3 region is CASSSRDQPQHF. The DNA of the CDR3 is TGTGCCAGCAGCTCCAGAGATCAGCCCCAGCATTTT.